The rows below give T cell receptor beta chains drawn from one sample of a study of T cell changes during pregnancy in multiple sclerosis. The data were produced by immunoSEQ multiplex PCR, yet TCRdb's version contains in-frame clones alone and is incomplete. The table has around 44,000 clones, 88% seen once. The material was CD4+ T cells from peripheral blood mononuclear cells, obtained in the second trimester of pregnancy. The receptors were sampled from a female donor with multiple sclerosis, enrolled in a pregnancy study. CDR3s include the opening cysteine and the closing phenylalanine or tryptophan. A D gene is named only where the DNA matches it firmly. Rows give clone size only sometimes, using once, few, many, or a class for an expanded clone.

DNA: TGTGCCAGCAGCTTGGGACTAGCGCCGCAGGGGGCCCAGTACTTC
CDR3: CASSLGLAPQGAQYF
V: TRBV7-2
J: TRBJ2-5
size: NA
D: TRBD2

DNA: TGTGCCAGCAGCCCTAGGGCAGGGAAGATCTACGAGCAGTACTTC
CDR3: CASSPRAGKIYEQYF
V: TRBV7-9
J: TRBJ2-7
size: NA
D: NA

DNA: TGTGCCAGCAGCCAAGAAATGGGAGAAGGGCGAGGAAACACCATATATTTT
CDR3: CASSQEMGEGRGNTIYF
V: TRBV4-2
J: TRBJ1-3
size: NA
D: NA

DNA: TGTGCCTGGATGACTCCTCCCACAGATACGCAGTATTTT
CDR3: CAWMTPPTDTQYF
V: TRBV30
J: TRBJ2-3
size: NA
D: NA

DNA: TGTGCCAGCAGCTTTGACAGGGGGGGATCGAACACCGGGGAGCTGTTTTTT
CDR3: CASSFDRGGSNTGELFF
V: TRBV5-4
J: TRBJ2-2
size: NA
D: TRBD1

DNA: TGTGCCAGCAGCTCGGGACTTGGGGCCTACAATGAGCAGTTCTTC
CDR3: CASSSGLGAYNEQFF
V: TRBV11-2
J: TRBJ2-1
size: NA
D: NA

DNA: TGTGCCTGGAGGACAGGTGGGGATCAGCCCCAGCATTTT
CDR3: CAWRTGGDQPQHF
V: TRBV30
J: TRBJ1-5
size: few
D: NA

DNA: TGTGCCAGCAGACAGAATCAGGCCTCATCCTACGAGCAGTACTTC
CDR3: CASRQNQASSYEQYF
V: TRBV2
J: TRBJ2-7
size: NA
D: NA

DNA: TGTGCCAGCAGGAGCGGGAGCCCGTACGAGCAGTACTTC
CDR3: CASRSGSPYEQYF
V: TRBV2
J: TRBJ2-7
size: once
D: TRBD2

DNA: TGTGCCAGCAGTTCTTCCCTGACAGGGGGCAACTCGGATGGCTACACCTTC
CDR3: CASSSSLTGGNSDGYTF
V: TRBV28
J: TRBJ1-2
size: NA
D: TRBD1